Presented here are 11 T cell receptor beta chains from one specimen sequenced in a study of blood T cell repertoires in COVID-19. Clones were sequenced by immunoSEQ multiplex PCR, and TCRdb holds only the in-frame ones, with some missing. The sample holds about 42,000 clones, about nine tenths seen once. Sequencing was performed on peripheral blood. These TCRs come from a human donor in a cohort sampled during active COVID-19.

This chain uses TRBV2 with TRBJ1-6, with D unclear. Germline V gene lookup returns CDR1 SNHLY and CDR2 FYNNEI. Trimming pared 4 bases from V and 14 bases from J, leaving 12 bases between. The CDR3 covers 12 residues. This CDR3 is CASSASLVSLHF. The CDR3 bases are TGTGCCAGCAGTGCCTCCCTAGTGTCCCTCCACTTT.

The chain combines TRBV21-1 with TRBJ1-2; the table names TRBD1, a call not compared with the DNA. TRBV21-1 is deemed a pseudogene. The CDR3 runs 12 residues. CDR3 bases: TGTGCCAGCAGCCCAGGGGGCTATGGCTACACCTTC. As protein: CASSPGGYGYTF.

DNA for the CDR3: TGTGCCACCAGTTCAGGGGGCAATTCCTATAATTCACCCCTCCACTTT. Amino acid sequence: CATSSGGNSYNSPLHF. The V gene is TRBV19, the J gene TRBJ1-6; 8 bases match TRBD1. CDR1 is LNHDA and CDR2 is SQIVND in the germline V gene (reference sequence). There are 16 residues in the CDR3. J gave up 1 base and V 10 bases, and 9 bases lay outside the gene matches.

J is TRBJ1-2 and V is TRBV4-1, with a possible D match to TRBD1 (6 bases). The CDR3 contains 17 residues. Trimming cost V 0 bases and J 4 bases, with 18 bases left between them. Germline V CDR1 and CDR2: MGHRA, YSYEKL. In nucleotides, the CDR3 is TGCGCCAGCAGCCAAGATCCAGGTTCGGGGGGCATCTATGGCTACACCTTC. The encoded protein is CASSQDPGSGGIYGYTF.

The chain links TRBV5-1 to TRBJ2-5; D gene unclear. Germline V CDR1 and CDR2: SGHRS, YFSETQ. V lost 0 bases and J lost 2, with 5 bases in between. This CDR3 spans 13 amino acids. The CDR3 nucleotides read TGCGCCAGCAGCTTGGGACAACAAGAGACCCAGTACTTC. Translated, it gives CASSLGQQETQYF.

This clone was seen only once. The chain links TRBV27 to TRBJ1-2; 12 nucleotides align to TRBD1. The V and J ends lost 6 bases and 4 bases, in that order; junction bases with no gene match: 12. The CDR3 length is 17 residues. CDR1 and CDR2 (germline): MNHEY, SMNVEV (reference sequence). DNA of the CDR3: TGTGCCAGCAGCTCCGGGACAGGGGGCGCGGGGGGCTATGGCTACACCTTC. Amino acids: CASSSGTGGAGGYGYTF.

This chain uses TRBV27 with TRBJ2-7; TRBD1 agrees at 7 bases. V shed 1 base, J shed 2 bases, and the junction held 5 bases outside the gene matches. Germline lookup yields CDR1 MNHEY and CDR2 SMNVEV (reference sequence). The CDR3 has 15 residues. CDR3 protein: CASSLLRGQTYEQYF. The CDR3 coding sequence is TGTGCCAGCAGTTTATTAAGGGGGCAAACCTACGAGCAGTACTTC.

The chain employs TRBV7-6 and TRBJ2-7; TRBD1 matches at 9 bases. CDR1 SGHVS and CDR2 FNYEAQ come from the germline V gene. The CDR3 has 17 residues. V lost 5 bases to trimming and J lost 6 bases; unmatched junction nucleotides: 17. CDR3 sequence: CASSLRWGQGPASEQYF. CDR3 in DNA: TGTGCCAGCAGCCTACGTTGGGGACAGGGACCCGCCAGCGAGCAGTACTTC.

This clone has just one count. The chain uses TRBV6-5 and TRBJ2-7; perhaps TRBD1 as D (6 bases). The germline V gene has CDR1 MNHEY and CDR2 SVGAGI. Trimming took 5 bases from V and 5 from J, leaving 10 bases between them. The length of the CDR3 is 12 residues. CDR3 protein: CASSTGLDEQYF. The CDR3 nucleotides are TGTGCCAGCAGTACAGGGTTGGACGAGCAGTACTTC.

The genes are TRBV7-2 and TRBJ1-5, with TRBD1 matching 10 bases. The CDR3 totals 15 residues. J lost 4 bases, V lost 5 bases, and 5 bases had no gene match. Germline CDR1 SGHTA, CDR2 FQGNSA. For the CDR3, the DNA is TGTGCCAGCAGCCCGGGACAGGGGAGAAATCAGCCCCAGCATTTT. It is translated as CASSPGQGRNQPQHF.

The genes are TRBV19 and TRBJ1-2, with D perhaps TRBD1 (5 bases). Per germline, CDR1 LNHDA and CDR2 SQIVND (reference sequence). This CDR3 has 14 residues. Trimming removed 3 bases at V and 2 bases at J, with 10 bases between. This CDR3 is CASSIVGVNYGYTF. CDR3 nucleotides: TGTGCCAGTAGTATTGTAGGGGTCAACTATGGCTACACCTTC. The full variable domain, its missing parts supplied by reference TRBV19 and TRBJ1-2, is DGGITQSPKYLFRKEGQNVTLSCEQNLNHDAMYWYRQDPGQGLRLIYYSQIVNDFQKGDIAEGYSVSREKKESFPLTVTSAQKNPTAFYLCASSIVGVNYGYTFGSGTRLTVV.